This is a list of T cell receptor beta chains from one sample in a study of blood T cell repertoires in COVID-19. TCRdb's copy holds only in-frame clones and misses some; the assay was immunoSEQ multiplex PCR. The sample shows hundreds of thousands of clones, approximately 78% of them seen only once. Sequenced material: peripheral blood. These receptors were taken from a woman aged 60-75 years with active or convalescent COVID-19. Each CDR3 is given with its conserved first and last residue. Each record gives: V gene, J gene, clone size, D gene, CDR3 DNA, CDR3 protein. D genes are given only for firm matches. Some rows have no size entry. The others give once, few or many, or a class for an expanded clone.

v_call: TRBV10-1; j_call: TRBJ2-7; clone_size: -; d_call: TRBD2; cdr3_nt: TGCGCCAGCAGCCGAGGACTAGCGGAGACCTACGAGCAGTACTTC; cdr3_aa: CASSRGLAETYEQYF
v_call: TRBV2; j_call: TRBJ1-2; clone_size: -; d_call: -; cdr3_nt: TGTGCCAGCAGCCGGGTCGACTACGGCTACACCTTC; cdr3_aa: CASSRVDYGYTF
v_call: TRBV27; j_call: TRBJ2-7; clone_size: -; d_call: TRBD1; cdr3_nt: TGTGCCAGCAGATGGACAGGGGGCTACGAGCAGTACTTC; cdr3_aa: CASRWTGGYEQYF
v_call: TRBV4-2; j_call: TRBJ2-5; clone_size: -; d_call: TRBD2; cdr3_nt: TGTGCCAGCAGCCTGCCCGGGACTAAAGAGACCCAGTACTTC; cdr3_aa: CASSLPGTKETQYF
v_call: TRBV30; j_call: TRBJ1-5; clone_size: -; d_call: TRBD1; cdr3_nt: TGTGCCTGGAGGGGGGCGGGACAGGGGGGGGAGCCCCAGCATTTT; cdr3_aa: CAWRGAGQGGEPQHF
v_call: TRBV9; j_call: TRBJ1-2; clone_size: -; d_call: -; cdr3_nt: TGTGCCAGCAGCGTAGATGTTGGGGACTCTAACTATGGCTACACCTTC; cdr3_aa: CASSVDVGDSNYGYTF
v_call: TRBV2; j_call: TRBJ2-7; clone_size: -; d_call: -; cdr3_nt: TGTGCCAGCAGGGGCCTGGACAGCTACGAGCAGTACTTC; cdr3_aa: CASRGLDSYEQYF
v_call: TRBV27; j_call: TRBJ2-2; clone_size: -; d_call: TRBD1; cdr3_nt: TGTGCCAGCAGTTCCCTAGAGGGACAGGGATACACCGGGGAGCTGTTTTTT; cdr3_aa: CASSSLEGQGYTGELFF
v_call: TRBV6-5; j_call: TRBJ1-6; clone_size: -; d_call: -; cdr3_nt: TGTGCCAGCAGTTACTCGATTTGGGGCGGGGATTCACCCCTCCACTTT; cdr3_aa: CASSYSIWGGDSPLHF
v_call: TRBV7-2; j_call: TRBJ2-3; clone_size: -; d_call: TRBD2; cdr3_nt: TGTGCCAGCAGCTTAAGGAGCGGGGGGGCCTTCGGGACGCAGTATTTT; cdr3_aa: CASSLRSGGAFGTQYF
v_call: TRBV18; j_call: TRBJ2-7; clone_size: -; d_call: -; cdr3_nt: TGTGCCAGCTCACCGCTAGCGTCCTACGAGCAGTACTTC; cdr3_aa: CASSPLASYEQYF
v_call: TRBV5-6; j_call: TRBJ2-1; clone_size: few; d_call: TRBD1; cdr3_nt: TGTGCCACTTTTCTCCGGGACAGGGGGCGCAAATTGAATGAGCAGTTCTTC; cdr3_aa: CATFLRDRGRKLNEQFF
v_call: TRBV23-1; j_call: TRBJ1-5; clone_size: few; d_call: TRBD1; cdr3_nt: TGCGCCAGCAGCCAGACGGGGCACCGGGACAGGATCAATCAGCCCCAGCATTTT; cdr3_aa: CASSQTGHRDRINQPQHF
v_call: TRBV5-4; j_call: TRBJ1-2; clone_size: -; d_call: -; cdr3_nt: TGTGCCAGCAGCTTGGGGACTACTGCTAACTATGGCTACACCTTC; cdr3_aa: CASSLGTTANYGYTF
v_call: TRBV6-5; j_call: TRBJ2-7; clone_size: -; d_call: TRBD2; cdr3_nt: TGTGCCAGCAGTCCCGGGGGGGACGAGCAGTACTTC; cdr3_aa: CASSPGGDEQYF
v_call: TRBV18; j_call: TRBJ1-3; clone_size: few; d_call: TRBD1; cdr3_nt: TGTGCCAGCTCACCCGACAGGGGGTTCTCTGGAAACACCATATATTTT; cdr3_aa: CASSPDRGFSGNTIYF
v_call: TRBV29-1; j_call: TRBJ2-1; clone_size: -; d_call: -; cdr3_nt: TGCAGCGCTGCGGGGAGCTCCTACAATGAGCAGTTCTTC; cdr3_aa: CSAAGSSYNEQFF
v_call: TRBV5-1; j_call: TRBJ1-4; clone_size: -; d_call: -; cdr3_nt: TGCGCCAGCAGCTTACAAACGCCGAATGAAAAACTGTTTTTT; cdr3_aa: CASSLQTPNEKLFF
v_call: TRBV29-1; j_call: TRBJ1-1; clone_size: -; d_call: -; cdr3_nt: TGCAGCGTTGCCATGGTATTAGACACTGAAGCTTTCTTT; cdr3_aa: CSVAMVLDTEAFF
v_call: TRBV19; j_call: TRBJ1-1; clone_size: -; d_call: TRBD1; cdr3_nt: TGTGCCAGTAGTCCGGGGACAGGGGGCGCCGGCACTGAAGCTTTCTTT; cdr3_aa: CASSPGTGGAGTEAFF
v_call: TRBV11-2; j_call: TRBJ2-5; clone_size: once; d_call: TRBD2; cdr3_nt: TGTGCCAGCAGCGGCCCCGGGGGGGCGGGAGAGACCCAGTACTTC; cdr3_aa: CASSGPGGAGETQYF
v_call: TRBV5-1; j_call: TRBJ2-5; clone_size: -; d_call: -; cdr3_nt: TGCGCCAGCAGCTTTGTCGGGGAGTCCCAAGAGACCCAGTACTTC; cdr3_aa: CASSFVGESQETQYF
v_call: TRBV19; j_call: TRBJ2-3; clone_size: -; d_call: TRBD1; cdr3_nt: TGTGCCAGCACGACAGGGGGCAGCACAGATACGCAGTATTTT; cdr3_aa: CASTTGGSTDTQYF
v_call: TRBV6-5; j_call: TRBJ1-1; clone_size: once; d_call: -; cdr3_nt: TGTGCCAGCAGTTACTCTTACACAAACACTGAAGCTTTCTTT; cdr3_aa: CASSYSYTNTEAFF
v_call: TRBV19; j_call: TRBJ2-2; clone_size: once; d_call: -; cdr3_nt: TGTGCCAGTAGTATCCGTGACAGTTTCGCCGGGGAGCTGTTTTTT; cdr3_aa: CASSIRDSFAGELFF
v_call: TRBV6-1; j_call: TRBJ2-1; clone_size: -; d_call: -; cdr3_nt: TGTGCCAGCAGTGAAGGGAGGGGACGGAGGGCCTACAATGAGCAGTTCTTC; cdr3_aa: CASSEGRGRRAYNEQFF
v_call: TRBV6-5; j_call: TRBJ1-2; clone_size: -; d_call: -; cdr3_nt: TGTGCCAGCAGCTTGGGGGGGGTAGCCTATGGCTACACCTTC; cdr3_aa: CASSLGGVAYGYTF
v_call: TRBV19; j_call: TRBJ2-7; clone_size: -; d_call: -; cdr3_nt: TGTGCCAGTAGTATAGGCGAGGGATACGAGCAGTACTTC; cdr3_aa: CASSIGEGYEQYF
v_call: TRBV2; j_call: TRBJ1-2; clone_size: -; d_call: -; cdr3_nt: TGTGCCAGCCGCGGGGGGGGCTGGGTTGGCTACACCTTC; cdr3_aa: CASRGGGWVGYTF
v_call: TRBV28; j_call: TRBJ1-1; clone_size: once; d_call: -; cdr3_nt: TGTGCCAGCATCGTGCAAAGGAGGGGCACTGAAGCTTTCTTT; cdr3_aa: CASIVQRRGTEAFF
v_call: TRBV28; j_call: TRBJ2-3; clone_size: -; d_call: TRBD2; cdr3_nt: TGTGCCAGCAGTTTATTGGGCGGGGGGGTTGTAGATACGCAGTATTTT; cdr3_aa: CASSLLGGGVVDTQYF
v_call: TRBV6-6; j_call: TRBJ2-7; clone_size: -; d_call: TRBD1; cdr3_nt: TGTGCCAGCAGTTACGACAGGGGGACTTCGCGTGAGCAGTACTTC; cdr3_aa: CASSYDRGTSREQYF
v_call: TRBV10-3; j_call: TRBJ1-1; clone_size: -; d_call: -; cdr3_nt: TGTGCCATCAGTGAGGGAGGGGCTGAAGCTTTCTTT; cdr3_aa: CAISEGGAEAFF
v_call: TRBV6-5; j_call: TRBJ1-4; clone_size: -; d_call: -; cdr3_nt: TGTGCCAGCAGTTACGAGGACACTGGAGAAAAACTGTTTTTT; cdr3_aa: CASSYEDTGEKLFF
v_call: TRBV27; j_call: TRBJ1-2; clone_size: -; d_call: TRBD1; cdr3_nt: TGTGCCAGCAGTTTGCAGGGGGCGGGGGGCTACACCTTC; cdr3_aa: CASSLQGAGGYTF
v_call: TRBV10-2; j_call: TRBJ1-1; clone_size: -; d_call: -; cdr3_nt: TGCGCCAGCAGTACAGACGGGAACACTGAAGCTTTCTTT; cdr3_aa: CASSTDGNTEAFF
v_call: TRBV11-2; j_call: TRBJ2-3; clone_size: -; d_call: -; cdr3_nt: TGTGCCAGCAGCTCAGCGGTGGGTACGCAGTATTTT; cdr3_aa: CASSSAVGTQYF
v_call: TRBV2; j_call: TRBJ2-5; clone_size: -; d_call: TRBD2; cdr3_nt: TGTGCCAGCAGTGTAGTTGGACTAGCCCAAGAGACCCAGTACTTC; cdr3_aa: CASSVVGLAQETQYF
v_call: TRBV6-2/TRBV6-3; j_call: TRBJ2-3; clone_size: -; d_call: -; cdr3_nt: TGTGCCAGCAGTCCAACAGGGACAGATACGCAGTATTTT; cdr3_aa: CASSPTGTDTQYF
v_call: TRBV19; j_call: TRBJ2-3; clone_size: -; d_call: TRBD1; cdr3_nt: TGTGCCAGTAGTAAGGGGGCCGGAGATACGCAGTATTTT; cdr3_aa: CASSKGAGDTQYF
v_call: TRBV12-3/TRBV12-4; j_call: TRBJ1-2; clone_size: -; d_call: -; cdr3_nt: TGTGCCAGCAGGGGCCGGGGGGTCGGCTACACCTTC; cdr3_aa: CASRGRGVGYTF
v_call: TRBV10-2; j_call: TRBJ2-3; clone_size: few; d_call: TRBD1; cdr3_nt: TGCGCCAGCAGTGATACAGGGGTGGGGTATTTT; cdr3_aa: CASSDTGVGYF
v_call: TRBV4-1; j_call: TRBJ2-1; clone_size: -; d_call: -; cdr3_nt: TGCGCCAGCAGCCCACGACGGAGCTCCTACAATGAGCAGTTCTTC; cdr3_aa: CASSPRRSSYNEQFF
v_call: TRBV4-3; j_call: TRBJ2-1; clone_size: -; d_call: TRBD1; cdr3_nt: TGCGCCAGCAGCCAAGAACCCCAGGGACAGGGGGCCTACAATGAGCAGTTCTTC; cdr3_aa: CASSQEPQGQGAYNEQFF
v_call: TRBV12-3/TRBV12-4; j_call: TRBJ2-2; clone_size: -; d_call: -; cdr3_nt: TGTGCCAGCAGCCGGACATTGACCGGGGAGCTGTTTTTT; cdr3_aa: CASSRTLTGELFF
v_call: TRBV10-3; j_call: TRBJ1-1; clone_size: once; d_call: TRBD1; cdr3_nt: TGTGCCACTTCGGACAGGACGAGGGCAGACACTGAAGCTTTCTTT; cdr3_aa: CATSDRTRADTEAFF
v_call: TRBV6-6; j_call: TRBJ1-4; clone_size: -; d_call: -; cdr3_nt: TGTGCCAGCAGTTACCCAGGGAAGAGTGAAAAACTGTTTTTT; cdr3_aa: CASSYPGKSEKLFF
v_call: TRBV5-1; j_call: TRBJ2-7; clone_size: -; d_call: TRBD1; cdr3_nt: TGCGCCAGCACCTTGGGCAGGGGGCGGCCATACGAGCAGTACTTC; cdr3_aa: CASTLGRGRPYEQYF
v_call: TRBV25-1; j_call: TRBJ2-1; clone_size: -; d_call: -; cdr3_nt: TGTGCCAGCAGTGGGGAGTACCCGGACTACAATGAGCAGTTCTTC; cdr3_aa: CASSGEYPDYNEQFF
v_call: TRBV12-3/TRBV12-4; j_call: TRBJ2-2; clone_size: -; d_call: -; cdr3_nt: TGTGCCAGCAGTATCGGGAGTTACGGGGAGCTGTTTTTT; cdr3_aa: CASSIGSYGELFF
v_call: TRBV29-1; j_call: TRBJ2-1; clone_size: -; d_call: -; cdr3_nt: TGCAGCGTTGATGAGACTAGAGGCAATGAGCAGTTCTTC; cdr3_aa: CSVDETRGNEQFF
v_call: TRBV6-1; j_call: TRBJ2-3; clone_size: -; d_call: -; cdr3_nt: TGTGCCAGCAGTGAACGGTCTGTCACAGATACGCAGTATTTT; cdr3_aa: CASSERSVTDTQYF
v_call: TRBV5-8; j_call: TRBJ2-7; clone_size: once; d_call: TRBD1; cdr3_nt: TGTGCCAGCAGCTCAGACAGGGGTCCCTACGAGCAGTACTTC; cdr3_aa: CASSSDRGPYEQYF
v_call: TRBV5-5; j_call: TRBJ2-2; clone_size: -; d_call: TRBD2; cdr3_nt: TGTGCCAGCAGCAAGACTAGCGGGGGGGCCTGGACCGGGGAGCTGTTTTTT; cdr3_aa: CASSKTSGGAWTGELFF
v_call: TRBV13; j_call: TRBJ1-1; clone_size: once; d_call: -; cdr3_nt: TGTGCCAGCAGCTTCAGGACTGAAGCTTTCTTT; cdr3_aa: CASSFRTEAFF
v_call: TRBV4-1; j_call: TRBJ1-4; clone_size: -; d_call: -; cdr3_nt: TGCGCCAGCAGCCCGGACAGACTTAATGAAAAACTGTTTTTT; cdr3_aa: CASSPDRLNEKLFF
v_call: TRBV19; j_call: TRBJ1-2; clone_size: -; d_call: TRBD1; cdr3_nt: TGTGCCAGTAGTAAGGTCACAGGGGGCGGCTATGGCTACACCTTC; cdr3_aa: CASSKVTGGGYGYTF